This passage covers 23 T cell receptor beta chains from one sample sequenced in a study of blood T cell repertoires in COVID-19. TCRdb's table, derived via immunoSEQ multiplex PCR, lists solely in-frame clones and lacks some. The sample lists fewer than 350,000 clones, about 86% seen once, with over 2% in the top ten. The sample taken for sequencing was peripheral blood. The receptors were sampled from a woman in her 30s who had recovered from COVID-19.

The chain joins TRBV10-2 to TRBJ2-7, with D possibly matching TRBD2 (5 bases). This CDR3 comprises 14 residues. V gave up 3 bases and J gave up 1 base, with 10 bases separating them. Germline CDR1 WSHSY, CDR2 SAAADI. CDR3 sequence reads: CASSDEGTSYEQYF. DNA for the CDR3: TGCGCCAGCAGTGACGAGGGTACATCCTACGAGCAGTACTTC.

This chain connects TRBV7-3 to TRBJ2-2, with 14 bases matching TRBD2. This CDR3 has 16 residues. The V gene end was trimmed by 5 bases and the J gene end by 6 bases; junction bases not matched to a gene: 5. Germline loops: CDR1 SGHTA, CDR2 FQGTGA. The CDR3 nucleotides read TGTGCCAGCAGCGCGACTAGCGGGAGGGCGCCCGGGGAGCTGTTTTTT. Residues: CASSATSGRAPGELFF.

The CDR3 is CASSLSVRLNTGELFF. The CDR3 nucleotides are TGTGCCAGCAGCTTATCTGTCAGACTGAACACCGGGGAGCTGTTTTTT. V is TRBV11-2 and J is TRBJ2-2; D is ambiguous. Trimming removed 2 bases at V and 1 base at J, with 11 bases between. There are 16 residues in the CDR3. From germline, CDR1 is SGHAT and CDR2 FQNNGV.

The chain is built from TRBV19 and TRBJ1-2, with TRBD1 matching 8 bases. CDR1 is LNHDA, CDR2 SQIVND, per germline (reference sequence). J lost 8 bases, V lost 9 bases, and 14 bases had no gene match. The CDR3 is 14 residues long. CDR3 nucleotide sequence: TGTGCCAGCCAAGAGGGGCAGGGGGCGTCCGGCTACACCTTC. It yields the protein CASQEGQGASGYTF.

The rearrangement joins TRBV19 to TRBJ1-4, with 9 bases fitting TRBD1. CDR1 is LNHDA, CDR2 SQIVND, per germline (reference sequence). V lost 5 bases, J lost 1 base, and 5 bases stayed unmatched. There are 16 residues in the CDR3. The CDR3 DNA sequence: TGTGCCAGTAGTTCCTGGACAGGGGAAACTAATGAAAAACTGTTTTTT. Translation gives CASSSWTGETNEKLFF.

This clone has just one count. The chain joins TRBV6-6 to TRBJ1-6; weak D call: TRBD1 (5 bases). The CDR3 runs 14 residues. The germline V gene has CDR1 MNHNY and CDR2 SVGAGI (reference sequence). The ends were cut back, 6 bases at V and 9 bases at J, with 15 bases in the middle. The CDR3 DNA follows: TGTGCCAGCAGCTCACGGCCAGACAGTTCACCCCTCCACTTT. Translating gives CASSSRPDSSPLHF.

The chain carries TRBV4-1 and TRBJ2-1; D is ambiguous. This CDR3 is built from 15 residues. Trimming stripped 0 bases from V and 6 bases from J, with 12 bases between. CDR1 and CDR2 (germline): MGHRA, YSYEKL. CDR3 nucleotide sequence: TGCGCCAGCAGCCAAGACCGGCTAGGTTCCAATGAGCAGTTCTTC. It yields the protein CASSQDRLGSNEQFF.

This CDR3 is CATSRPDRGKNEQYF. The CDR3 region has the DNA TGTGCCACCAGCAGACCTGACAGGGGGAAAAACGAGCAGTACTTC. The rearrangement uses TRBV15 and TRBJ2-7; TRBD1 agrees at 9 bases. The ends lost 2 bases at V and 5 bases at J; junction bases unmatched: 7. The CDR3 is 15 amino acids. Germline loops: CDR1 LNHNV, CDR2 YYDKDF (reference sequence).

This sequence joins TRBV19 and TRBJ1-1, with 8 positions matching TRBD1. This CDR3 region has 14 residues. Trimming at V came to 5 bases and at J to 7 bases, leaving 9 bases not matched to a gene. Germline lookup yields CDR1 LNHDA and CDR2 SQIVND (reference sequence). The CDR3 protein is CASSRQGTINEAFF. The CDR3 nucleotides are TGTGCCAGTAGTCGACAGGGGACAATCAATGAAGCTTTCTTT.

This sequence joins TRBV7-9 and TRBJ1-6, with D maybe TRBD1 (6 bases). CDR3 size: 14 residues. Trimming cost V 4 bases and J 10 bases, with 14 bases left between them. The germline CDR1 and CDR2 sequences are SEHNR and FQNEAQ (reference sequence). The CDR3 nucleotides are TGTGCCAGCAGCTCAAGGACAGTGGGATCACCCCTCCACTTT. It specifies CASSSRTVGSPLHF.

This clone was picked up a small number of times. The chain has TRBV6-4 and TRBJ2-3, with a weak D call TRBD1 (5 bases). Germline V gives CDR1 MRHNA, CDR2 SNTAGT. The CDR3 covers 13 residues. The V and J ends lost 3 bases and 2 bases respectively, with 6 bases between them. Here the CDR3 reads CASSEGATDTQYF. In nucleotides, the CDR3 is TGTGCCAGCAGTGAAGGGGCCACAGATACGCAGTATTTT.

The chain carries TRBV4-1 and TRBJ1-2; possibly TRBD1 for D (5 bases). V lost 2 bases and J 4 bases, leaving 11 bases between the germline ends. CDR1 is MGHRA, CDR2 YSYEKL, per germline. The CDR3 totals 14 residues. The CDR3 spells CASSQTGLRYGYTF. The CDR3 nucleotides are TGCGCCAGCAGCCAAACGGGACTGCGCTATGGCTACACCTTC.

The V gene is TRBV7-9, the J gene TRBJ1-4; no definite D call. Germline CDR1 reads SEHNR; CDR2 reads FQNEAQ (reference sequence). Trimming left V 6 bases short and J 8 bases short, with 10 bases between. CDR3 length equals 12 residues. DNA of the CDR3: TGTGCCAGCAGTCCACCCGAGGAAAAACTGTTTTTT. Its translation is CASSPPEEKLFF.

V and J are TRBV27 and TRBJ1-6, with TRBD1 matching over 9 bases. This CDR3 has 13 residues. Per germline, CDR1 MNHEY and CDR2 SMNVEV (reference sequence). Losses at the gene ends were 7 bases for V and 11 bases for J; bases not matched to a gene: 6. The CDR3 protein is CASMGQGNTPLHF. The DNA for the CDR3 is TGTGCCAGCATGGGACAGGGAAATACACCCCTCCACTTT.

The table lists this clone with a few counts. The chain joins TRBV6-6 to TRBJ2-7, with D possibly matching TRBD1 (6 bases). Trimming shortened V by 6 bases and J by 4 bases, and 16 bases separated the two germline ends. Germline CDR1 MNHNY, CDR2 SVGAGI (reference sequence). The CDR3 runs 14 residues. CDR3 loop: CASSAGTRSYEQYF. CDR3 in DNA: TGTGCCAGCAGCGCCGGGACACGGAGTTACGAGCAGTACTTC.

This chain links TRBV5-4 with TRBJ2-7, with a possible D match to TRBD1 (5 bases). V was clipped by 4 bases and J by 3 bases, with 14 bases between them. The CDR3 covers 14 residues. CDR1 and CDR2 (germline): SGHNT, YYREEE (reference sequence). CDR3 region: CASSATGHDYEQYF. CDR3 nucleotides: TGTGCCAGCAGCGCAACAGGACATGACTACGAGCAGTACTTC. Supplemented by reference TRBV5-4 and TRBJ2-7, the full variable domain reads ETGVTQSPTHLIKTRGQQVTLRCSSQSGHNTVSWYQQALGQGPQFIFQYYREEENGRGNFPPRFSGLQFPNYSSELNVNALELDDSALYLCASSATGHDYEQYFGPGTRLTVT.

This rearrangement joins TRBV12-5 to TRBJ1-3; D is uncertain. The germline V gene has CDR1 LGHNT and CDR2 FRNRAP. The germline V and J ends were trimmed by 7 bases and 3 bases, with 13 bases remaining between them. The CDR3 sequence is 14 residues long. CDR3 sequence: CASARGGGGNTIYF. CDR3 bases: TGTGCTAGTGCCCGGGGAGGAGGTGGAAACACCATATATTTT.

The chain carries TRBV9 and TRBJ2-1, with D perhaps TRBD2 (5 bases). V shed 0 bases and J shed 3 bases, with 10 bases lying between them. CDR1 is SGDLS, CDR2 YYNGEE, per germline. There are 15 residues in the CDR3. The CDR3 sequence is CASSVAAGLYNEQFF. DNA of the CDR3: TGTGCCAGCAGCGTAGCGGCGGGTCTCTACAATGAGCAGTTCTTC.

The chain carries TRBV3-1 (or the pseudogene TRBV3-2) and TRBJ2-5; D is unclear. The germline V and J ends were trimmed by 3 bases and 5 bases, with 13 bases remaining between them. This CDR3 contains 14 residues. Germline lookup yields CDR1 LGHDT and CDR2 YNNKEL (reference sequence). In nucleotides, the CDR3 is TGTGCCAGCAGCCACTTGAGCCGCCCGGAGACCCAGTACTTC. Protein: CASSHLSRPETQYF.

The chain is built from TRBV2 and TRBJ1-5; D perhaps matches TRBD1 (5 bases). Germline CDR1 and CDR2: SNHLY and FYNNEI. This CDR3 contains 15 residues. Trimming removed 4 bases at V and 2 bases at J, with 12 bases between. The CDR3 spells CASSGGREGNQPQHF. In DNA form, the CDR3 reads TGTGCCAGCAGTGGCGGCAGGGAAGGCAATCAGCCCCAGCATTTT.

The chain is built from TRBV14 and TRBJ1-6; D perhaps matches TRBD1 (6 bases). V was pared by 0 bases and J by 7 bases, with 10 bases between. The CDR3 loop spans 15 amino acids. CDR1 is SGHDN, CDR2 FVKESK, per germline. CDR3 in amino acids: CASSQDVDRNSPLHF. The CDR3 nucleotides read TGTGCCAGCAGCCAAGACGTGGACAGAAATTCACCCCTCCACTTT.

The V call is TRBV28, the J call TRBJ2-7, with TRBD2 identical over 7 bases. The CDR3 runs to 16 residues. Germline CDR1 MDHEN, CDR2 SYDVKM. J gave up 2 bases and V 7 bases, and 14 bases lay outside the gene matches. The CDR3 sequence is CASKWTREFQTYEQYF. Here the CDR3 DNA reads TGTGCCAGCAAATGGACTAGAGAGTTCCAAACCTACGAGCAGTACTTC.

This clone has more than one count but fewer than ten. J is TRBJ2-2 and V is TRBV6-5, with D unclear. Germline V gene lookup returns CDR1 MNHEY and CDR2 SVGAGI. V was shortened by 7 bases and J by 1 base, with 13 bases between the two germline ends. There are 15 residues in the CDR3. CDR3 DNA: TGTGCCAGCACACAAGAGGCGGTGAACACCGGGGAGCTGTTTTTT. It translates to CASTQEAVNTGELFF.